These 9 T cell receptor beta chains share one sample of origin, sequenced in a study of blood T cell repertoires in COVID-19. Profiling relied on immunoSEQ multiplex PCR, and the TCRdb table lists in-frame clones only, not all of them. This sample yields approximately 200,000 clones, of which roughly nine tenths are seen a single time; 1.9% belongs to the top ten. The material sequenced was peripheral blood. The source is a man aged 40-49 years with active or convalescent COVID-19.

The chain is built from TRBV19 and TRBJ2-2; 8 positions match TRBD1. This CDR3 contains 17 residues. CDR1 LNHDA and CDR2 SQIVND come from the germline V gene (reference sequence). Germline trimming cut 4 bases from V and 5 bases from J; bases unmatched to any gene: 12. CDR3 loop: CASSTQVGQGHTGELFF. In nucleotides, the CDR3 is TGTGCCAGTAGTACCCAAGTTGGACAGGGTCATACCGGGGAGCTGTTTTTT.

V is TRBV18 and J is TRBJ1-1; a weak D match, TRBD1 (5 bases). CDR3 length: 15 residues. CDR1 KGHSH and CDR2 LQKENI come from the germline V gene. V lost 2 bases to trimming and J lost 0 bases, with 10 bases between them. This CDR3 is CASSPTRDMNTEAFF. In nucleotides, the CDR3 is TGTGCCAGCTCACCAACCAGGGATATGAACACTGAAGCTTTCTTT.

The V call is TRBV25-1, the J call TRBJ1-5; D call uncertain. This CDR3 has 14 residues. Deletions cut 3 bases from V and 1 base from J, with 7 bases between. CDR1 and CDR2 (germline): MGHDK, SYGVNS. This CDR3 reads CASSDRESNQPQHF. CDR3 nucleotide sequence: TGTGCCAGCAGTGACCGGGAGAGCAATCAGCCCCAGCATTTT.

The chain carries TRBV5-1 and TRBJ2-7, with D hard to call. Trimming stripped 3 bases from V and 1 base from J, with 14 bases between. This CDR3 has 15 residues. In germline, CDR1 is SGHRS, CDR2 YFSETQ. Here the CDR3 DNA reads TGCGCCAGCAGCTCTATCGAAAGCCTATCCTACGAGCAGTACTTC. Translating gives CASSSIESLSYEQYF.

The chain uses TRBV5-1 and TRBJ1-1; D gene ambiguous. The V gene's germline CDR1 is SGHRS and CDR2 YFSETQ. The CDR3 length is 15 residues. V lost 0 bases and J 0 bases, leaving 9 bases between the germline ends. The CDR3 nucleotides are TGCGCCAGCAGCTTGGGAGTAACTATGAACACTGAAGCTTTCTTT. It encodes CASSLGVTMNTEAFF.

The genes are TRBV12-3 or TRBV12-4 and TRBJ1-1; the D is unclear. The CDR3 loop spans 11 amino acids. V was trimmed by 10 bases and J by 11 bases, leaving 17 bases between them. CDR3 protein: CATARNLKAFF. DNA for the CDR3: TGTGCCACTGCGCGCAACCTCAAGGCTTTCTTT.

This clone appeared once. This chain uses TRBV11-2 with TRBJ1-2; D gene uncertain. From germline, CDR1 is SGHAT and CDR2 FQNNGV. The CDR3 is 13 amino acids. Between the trimmed V and J ends, which lost 2 bases and 2 bases, there was a span of 6 bases. DNA of the CDR3: TGTGCCAGCAGCTTAAACGGGAACTATGGCTACACCTTC. Protein: CASSLNGNYGYTF.

V is TRBV27 and J is TRBJ2-7; perhaps TRBD2 as D (7 bases). There are 14 residues in the CDR3. V lost 0 bases, J lost 2 bases, and 8 bases lay in between. From germline, CDR1 is MNHEY and CDR2 SMNVEV (reference sequence). In nucleotides, the CDR3 is TGTGCCAGCAGTTTATCGGGGGGGCCCTACGAGCAGTACTTC. Protein product: CASSLSGGPYEQYF.

The chain couples TRBV4-1 to TRBJ1-1; 7 bases are a match to TRBD1. The V gene end was trimmed by 2 bases and the J gene end by 8 bases; junction bases not matched to a gene: 8. The V gene's germline CDR1 is MGHRA and CDR2 YSYEKL. The CDR3 sequence is 14 residues long. The CDR3 here is CASSQKTGAVEAFF. In DNA, the CDR3 is TGCGCCAGCAGCCAAAAAACAGGGGCTGTCGAAGCTTTCTTT.